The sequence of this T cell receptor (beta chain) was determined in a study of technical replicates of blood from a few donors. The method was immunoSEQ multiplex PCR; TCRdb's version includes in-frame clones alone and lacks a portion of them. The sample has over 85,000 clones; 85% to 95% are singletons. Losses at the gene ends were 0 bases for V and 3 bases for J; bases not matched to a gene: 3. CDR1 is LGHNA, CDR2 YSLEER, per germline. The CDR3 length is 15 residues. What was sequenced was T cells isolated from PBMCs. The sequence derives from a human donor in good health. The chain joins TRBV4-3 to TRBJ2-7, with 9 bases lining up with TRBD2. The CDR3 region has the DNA TGCGCCAGCAGCCAAGACGCGGGAGGGAGCTACGAGCAGTACTTC. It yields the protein CASSQDAGGSYEQYF.